This TCR beta chain was identified during a study of blood T cell repertoires in COVID-19. Study information: Samples came from the United States, Italy and Spain, spanning acute and convalescent COVID-19.

V was cut by 4 bases and J by 7 bases, with 11 bases left in between. This CDR3 contains 12 residues. CDR1 and CDR2 (germline): MNHNY, SVGAGI (reference sequence). In the source study's methods: The authors estimated nucleated cell counts from reference gene primer amplification. Produced via immunoSEQ multiplex PCR; TCRdb's table is partial and in-frame only. That table gives V, J and clone size, and the DNA gave D and trimming. The data hold 180,000 or so clones, with 82% observed a single time. V gene TRBV6-6 combines with J gene TRBJ2-7; D might be TRBD2 (6 bases). Material: peripheral blood. The sequence was collected from a human donor with acute or convalescent COVID-19. The donor label of this sample is uncertain. CDR3 residues: CASSFLAKEQYF. The CDR3 coding sequence is TGTGCCAGCAGTTTCCTAGCGAAGGAGCAGTACTTC.